Listed here are 15 T cell receptor beta chains from one sample, sequenced in a study of blood T cell repertoires in COVID-19. TCRdb keeps only in-frame clones here, not all; method: immunoSEQ multiplex PCR. The data hold 34,000 or so clones, with approximately 80% observed a single time. What was sequenced was peripheral blood. The receptors shown here come from a man at least 80 years old with acute or convalescent COVID-19.

Only one count was recorded for this clone. The chain combines TRBV19 with TRBJ1-4, with 7 positions matching TRBD1. The CDR3 loop spans 14 amino acids. V was pared by 3 bases and J by 7 bases, with 5 bases of the junction left unmatched. Per the germline V gene, CDR1 is LNHDA and CDR2 is SQIVND (reference sequence). Written as DNA, the CDR3 is TGTGCCAGTAGTATCTTGAGGGGGCCTGAAAAACTGTTTTTT. It translates to CASSILRGPEKLFF.

This chain joins TRBV6-5 and TRBJ2-7; D may be TRBD2 (6 bases). The V gene's germline CDR1 is MNHEY and CDR2 SVGAGI. There are 15 residues in the CDR3. Trimming stripped 5 bases from V and 2 bases from J, with 16 bases between. The CDR3 sequence: CASSRSGLAAYEQYF. The DNA for the CDR3 is TGTGCCAGCAGTCGGTCGGGACTGGCTGCCTACGAGCAGTACTTC.

This chain links TRBV30 with TRBJ1-2, with 10 bases identical to TRBD1. The trim removed 2 bases at V and 5 bases at J, leaving 8 bases unmatched. The CDR3 is 15 amino acids. Germline CDR1 reads GTSNPN; CDR2 reads SVGIG (reference sequence). CDR3 DNA: TGTGCCTGGAGTTCCCGGGACAGGGGACAATATGGCTACACCTTC. Its translation: CAWSSRDRGQYGYTF. The variable domain in full, completed from reference TRBV30 and TRBJ1-2, reads SQTIHQWPATLVQPVGSPLSLECTVEGTSNPNLYWYRQAAGRGLQLLFYSVGIGQISSEVPQNLSASRPQDRQFILSSKKLLLSDSGFYLCAWSSRDRGQYGYTFGSGTRLTVV.

This chain links TRBV4-3 with TRBJ2-3; TRBD1 aligns across 9 bases. This CDR3 spans 17 amino acids. Looked up from germline, CDR1 is LGHNA and CDR2 is YSLEER. J was trimmed by 7 bases and V by 0 bases; bases with no gene match: 11. CDR3 DNA sequence: TGCGCCAGCAGCCAAGACGCTGGGACAGGGAGGGTAAATACGCAGTATTTT. Protein: CASSQDAGTGRVNTQYF.

This clone was detected only once. CDR3 sequence (DNA): TGTGCCAGCTCACCCAGGCGGGGGACCTACGAGCAGTACTTC. Amino acid sequence: CASSPRRGTYEQYF. The chain couples TRBV18 to TRBJ2-7, with TRBD2 matching 7 bases. The CDR3 contains 14 residues. Germline CDR1 KGHSH, CDR2 LQKENI. V shed 3 bases and J 2 bases; nucleotides not matched to a gene: 4.

This clone was seen only a few times. V and J are TRBV6-2 or TRBV6-3 and TRBJ2-7; 12 nucleotides match TRBD1. This CDR3 contains 18 residues. CDR1 and CDR2 from the germline V gene are MNHEY and SVGEGT. The J segment lost 5 bases and the V segment lost 5 bases, leaving 16 bases of the junction unmatched. CDR3 in DNA: TGTGCCAGCAGTATATACCACCGGGACAGGGGGCGACGGGACGAGCAGTACTTC. Translation: CASSIYHRDRGRRDEQYF.

The CDR3 is CASRFSGNGADTQYF. In DNA form, the CDR3 reads TGTGCCAGCAGATTCAGCGGGAACGGGGCAGATACGCAGTATTTT. The chain couples TRBV7-2 to TRBJ2-3; 7 nucleotides agree with TRBD2. With 6 bases clipped from V and 4 bases from J, the junction kept 10 bases outside the gene matches. The germline CDR1 and CDR2 sequences are SGHTA and FQGNSA. This CDR3 comprises 15 residues.

The V and J genes are TRBV7-6 and TRBJ2-1; 7 bases map to TRBD2. Germline-derived CDR1 and CDR2 are SGHVS and FNYEAQ. Trimming at V came to 1 base and at J to 1 base, leaving 7 bases not matched to a gene. CDR3 length: 17 residues. DNA for the CDR3: TGTGCCAGCAGCTTAGTCTCGGGGGGTGGATCCTACAATGAGCAGTTCTTC. Translation gives CASSLVSGGGSYNEQFF.

V gene TRBV6-4 combines with J gene TRBJ2-1, with 11 bases aligning to TRBD2. In germline, CDR1 is MRHNA, CDR2 SNTAGT. The CDR3 has 15 residues. Trimming took 0 bases from V and 5 from J; bases not matched to a gene: 0. CDR3 region: CASSDSTSGDNEQFF. The CDR3 DNA reads TGTGCCAGCAGTGACTCGACTAGCGGGGACAATGAGCAGTTCTTC.

J is TRBJ2-3 and V is TRBV7-9; D unclear. Germline CDR1 is SEHNR and CDR2 is FQNEAQ (reference sequence). Trimming took off 3 bases at V and 2 bases at J, with 6 bases between the two ends. CDR3 length: 13 amino acids. The CDR3 loop is CASSFDSTDTQYF. In DNA form, the CDR3 reads TGTGCCAGCAGCTTCGACTCCACAGATACGCAGTATTTT.

A few counts support this clone. This sequence joins TRBV20-1 and TRBJ2-7; possible D gene TRBD2, 5 bases. The CDR3 is 11 amino acids. Trimming removed 7 bases at V and 6 bases at J, with 13 bases between. CDR1 is DFQATT, CDR2 SNEGSKA, per germline (reference sequence). CDR3 protein: CSGSASREQYF. CDR3 nucleotide sequence: TGCAGTGGGTCCGCTAGCCGCGAGCAGTACTTC.

This clone appeared many times. The chain couples TRBV30 to TRBJ2-7; possibly TRBD1 for D (6 bases). Germline CDR1 is GTSNPN and CDR2 is SVGIG (reference sequence). Trimming left V 3 bases short and J 1 base short, with 13 bases between. The CDR3 runs to 14 residues. Written as DNA, the CDR3 is TGTGCCTGGAGGGAAGTACAGGGTTCCTACGAGCAGTACTTC. It translates to CAWREVQGSYEQYF.

The chain carries TRBV3-1 (or the pseudogene TRBV3-2) and TRBJ2-1, with 11 positions matching TRBD2. Per the germline V gene, CDR1 is LGHDT and CDR2 is YNNKEL (reference sequence). The CDR3 is 16 residues long. The V segment lost 5 bases and the J segment 7 bases; nucleotides outside the gene matches: 10. Here the CDR3 DNA reads TGTGCCAGCAGCGAAACTAGCGGGAGATTGGGAAATGAGCAGTTCTTC. Translating gives CASSETSGRLGNEQFF.

The chain joins TRBV11-2 to TRBJ2-3, with D unclear. Looked up from germline, CDR1 is SGHAT and CDR2 is FQNNGV. V gave up 2 bases and J gave up 9 bases, with 9 bases separating them. The CDR3 is 12 amino acids. The CDR3 DNA reads as TGTGCCAGCAGCTTACTCAGAAAGACGCAGTATTTT. Its translation: CASSLLRKTQYF.

The rearrangement uses TRBV9 and TRBJ2-5; 7 bases fit TRBD2. V was pared by 3 bases and J by 1 base, with 9 bases of the junction left unmatched. The CDR3 contains 16 residues. Germline V gene data show CDR1 as SGDLS and CDR2 as YYNGEE. The CDR3 loop reads CASSAGPGGGQETQYF. The CDR3 DNA reads as TGTGCCAGCAGCGCGGGGCCCGGCGGGGGCCAAGAGACCCAGTACTTC. Full variable domain (remainder filled in from reference TRBV9 and TRBJ2-5): DSGVTQTPKHLITATGQRVTLRCSPRSGDLSVYWYQQSLDQGLQFLIQYYNGEERAKGNILERFSAQQFPDLHSELNLSSLELGDSALYFCASSAGPGGGQETQYFGPGTRLLVL.